One sample yielded the 25 T cell receptor beta chains listed below, sequenced in a study of human T cells and chemical hapten exposure. Time point in this sample: pre-sensitization, week 0. The treatment is: therapeutic diphenylcyclopropenone sensitization with weekly scalp DPC. Via MiXCR, TCRdb re-called the RACE reads, giving one row per CDR3 protein. The table has tens of thousands of distinct CDR3 sequences, roughly 9.1% seen once. The sample was whole blood, taken in connection with sensitization to the hapten diphenylcyclopropenone (DPC). These receptors were taken from a woman aged 40 to 50 with alopecia areata. Some clones in this sample may be carry-over from other donors' samples.

This clonotype occurred many times. The chain's CDR3 is CASTKDGATYGYTF. CDR3 DNA sequence: TGTGCCAGCACCAAGGACGGCGCGACTTATGGCTACACCTTC. The V gene is TRBV27, the J gene TRBJ1-2; D gene uncertain. The CDR3 has 14 amino acids. Germline V gene lookup returns CDR1 MNHEY and CDR2 SMNVEV (reference sequence). V lost 7 bases and J lost 5, with 17 bases in between.

Only a few counts were recorded for this clonotype. This chain joins TRBV30 and TRBJ1-5; D gene ambiguous. V was pared by 3 bases and J by 5 bases, with 11 bases between. CDR3 length equals 13 residues. In germline, CDR1 is GTSNPN, CDR2 SVGIG (reference sequence). Here the CDR3 reads CAWSFTRDQPQHF. The CDR3, as DNA: TGTGCCTGGAGCTTCACACGCGATCAGCCCCAGCATTTT.

V is TRBV4-2 and J is TRBJ2-5; TRBD1 is a possible D gene (5 bases). In germline, CDR1 is LGHNA, CDR2 YNFKEQ. The CDR3 contains 16 residues. Trimming left V 0 bases short and J 2 bases short, with 13 bases between. Written as DNA, the CDR3 is TGTGCCAGCAGCCAAGACCGTGACAGAAATCAAGAGACCCAGTACTTC. Translation: CASSQDRDRNQETQYF.

J is TRBJ1-1 and V is TRBV10-3; the D is unclear. CDR3 length: 11 residues. The germline V and J ends were trimmed by 6 bases and 3 bases, with 5 bases remaining between them. From germline, CDR1 is ENHRY and CDR2 SYGVKD. CDR3 sequence (DNA): TGTGCCATCAGGGGAGACACTGAAGCTTTCTTT. Protein: CAIRGDTEAFF.

Ten or more counts support this clonotype. The J gene is TRBJ2-3, the V gene TRBV6-1; the match to TRBD2 covers 8 bases. With V trimmed by 6 bases and J by 2 bases, 7 bases remained unmatched. The CDR3 is made up of 15 amino acids. In germline, CDR1 is MNHNS, CDR2 SASEGT. CDR3 nucleotide sequence: TGTGCCAGCAGCCTACACGGGGGGGCCACAGATACGCAGTATTTT. This translates into CASSLHGGATDTQYF.

The chain has TRBV6-5 and TRBJ1-5; no clear D. V lost 6 bases to trimming and J lost 4 bases, with 7 bases between them. Germline CDR1 MNHEY, CDR2 SVGAGI. The CDR3 is 12 amino acids. The CDR3 nucleotides read TGTGCCAGCAGCACCACAAATCAGCCCCAGCATTTT. Amino acids: CASSTTNQPQHF.

This clonotype was detected many times. The genes are TRBV7-2 and TRBJ2-3, with D tentatively TRBD1 (5 bases). Germline loops: CDR1 SGHTA, CDR2 FQGNSA. This CDR3 comprises 17 residues. V gave up 5 bases and J gave up 0 bases, with 18 bases separating them. Written as DNA, the CDR3 is TGTGCCAGCAGCCATAGACAGTTAACGACTAGCACAGATACGCAGTATTTT. Its protein is CASSHRQLTTSTDTQYF.

This clonotype was seen more than once but under ten times. This chain connects TRBV20-1 to TRBJ1-6; 9 bases match TRBD1. V gave up 7 bases and J gave up 7 bases; unmatched junction bases: 11. This CDR3 contains 15 residues. Looked up from germline, CDR1 is DFQATT and CDR2 is SNEGSKA (reference sequence). Written as DNA, the CDR3 is TGCAGTGTCAGCGGGGACAGGGAGGTCAATTCACCCCTCCACTTT. This codes for CSVSGDREVNSPLHF.

The table lists this clonotype with a few counts. The V gene is TRBV29-1, the J gene TRBJ1-2; no definite D call. Trimming shortened V by 5 bases and J by 0 bases, and 10 bases separated the two germline ends. Germline V gene data show CDR1 as SQVTM and CDR2 as ANQGSEA. CDR3 length equals 13 residues. The CDR3 bases are TGCAGCGTTTCTACGGGTACTAACTATGGCTACACCTTC. The encoded protein is CSVSTGTNYGYTF.

This clonotype has more than one count but fewer than ten. The V gene is TRBV5-5, the J gene TRBJ1-2, with D unresolved. The CDR3 has 14 amino acids. Germline assignment: CDR1 SGHKS and CDR2 YYEKEE (reference sequence). V was trimmed by 1 base and J by 7 bases, leaving 14 bases between them. The DNA of the CDR3 is TGTGCCAGCAGCTTGTCTCCCTATGCAGGTGGCTACACCTTC. Translation gives CASSLSPYAGGYTF. Supplemented by reference TRBV5-5 and TRBJ1-2, the full variable domain reads DAGVTQSPTHLIKTRGQQVTLRCSPISGHKSVSWYQQVLGQGPQFIFQYYEKEERGRGNFPDRFSARQFPNYSSELNVNALLLGDSALYLCASSLSPYAGGYTFGSGTRLTVV.

This clonotype was recorded many times. V is TRBV27 and J is TRBJ2-7; D unclear. In germline, CDR1 is MNHEY, CDR2 SMNVEV (reference sequence). Trimming removed 3 bases from V and 0 bases from J, with 9 bases in between. This CDR3 has 14 residues. CDR3 in amino acids: CASSFGSSSYEQYF. Written as DNA, the CDR3 is TGTGCCAGCAGTTTTGGTTCATCCTCCTACGAGCAGTACTTC.

CDR3 sequence (DNA): TGTGCCAGCAGCTTGTCCCGGGATTATAATTCACCCCTCCACTTT. Translating gives CASSLSRDYNSPLHF. V and J are TRBV11-3 and TRBJ1-6; no firm D call. Germline loops: CDR1 SGHNT, CDR2 YENEEA. V was clipped by 3 bases and J by 4 bases, with 10 bases between them. The CDR3 length is 15 residues.

This clonotype was found many times. The chain couples TRBV10-3 to TRBJ1-6, with 8 bases aligning to TRBD1. Looked up from germline, CDR1 is ENHRY and CDR2 is SYGVKD. CDR3 length: 14 amino acids. V gave up 5 bases and J gave up 11 bases; unmatched junction bases: 8. Here the CDR3 DNA reads TGTGCCATCAGTTTTGGACAGGGTGGGCCACCCCTCCACTTT. It is translated as CAISFGQGGPPLHF.

The chain combines TRBV16 with TRBJ1-2, with a weak D call TRBD1 (6 bases). There are 14 residues in the CDR3. Trimming stripped 2 bases from V and 3 bases from J, with 10 bases between. Germline V CDR1 and CDR2: KGHSY, FQNENV. The DNA of the CDR3 is TGTGCCAGCAGCCAAAACAGGGAGTACTATGGCTACACCTTC. Translating it yields CASSQNREYYGYTF.

This clonotype was counted many times. The chain recombines TRBV7-2 with TRBJ2-5; D assignment may be TRBD1 or TRBD2 (6 bases each). The germline CDR1 and CDR2 sequences are SGHTA and FQGNSA. The CDR3 totals 15 residues. V was trimmed by 5 bases and J by 1 base, leaving 14 bases between them. Written as DNA, the CDR3 is TGTGCCAGCAGCCTAATGGGGGGCACCCAAGAGACCCAGTACTTC. Translation: CASSLMGGTQETQYF.

At least ten counts were recorded for this clonotype. The chain's CDR3 is CASRDDQGGGTEAFF. Written as DNA, the CDR3 is TGCGCCAGCAGGGACGATCAGGGTGGGGGCACTGAAGCTTTCTTT. The chain links TRBV4-1 to TRBJ1-1, with a tentative D call TRBD1 (5 bases). Germline V CDR1 and CDR2: MGHRA, YSYEKL. Trimming left V 6 bases short and J 4 bases short, with 18 bases between. The CDR3 length is 15 residues.

This clonotype was seen a handful of times. J is TRBJ1-1 and V is TRBV2, with D possibly TRBD1 on 5 matching bases. This CDR3 spans 13 amino acids. Germline-derived CDR1 and CDR2 are SNHLY and FYNNEI. Trimming left V 6 bases short and J 5 bases short, with 13 bases between. The CDR3 loop is CASRMEGWTEAFF. DNA of the CDR3: TGTGCCAGCAGAATGGAGGGGTGGACTGAAGCTTTCTTT.

This clonotype was detected ten times or more. The chain has TRBV5-1 and TRBJ2-3; a possible D gene is TRBD1 (6 bases). CDR3 length equals 16 residues. Germline V gene data show CDR1 as SGHRS and CDR2 as YFSETQ. V lost 0 bases and J lost 0, with 11 bases in between. CDR3 in amino acids: CASSLVAGASTDTQYF. The CDR3 DNA is TGCGCCAGCAGCTTGGTGGCAGGGGCCAGCACAGATACGCAGTATTTT.

This clonotype showed up just a few times. The rearrangement links TRBV5-6 to TRBJ2-7; no clear D. The V end lost 2 bases, the J end lost 6 bases, and 15 bases lay between the germline ends. The CDR3 is 14 residues long. Germline V gene sequence: CDR1 SGHDT, CDR2 YYEEEE. The DNA for the CDR3 is TGTGCCAGCAGCTTCGGTACGAGCCGTATCGAGCAGTACTTC. Encoded protein: CASSFGTSRIEQYF.

This clonotype was observed many times. This sequence joins TRBV12-3 or TRBV12-4 and TRBJ2-3, with D possibly matching TRBD1 (6 bases). Trimming took 6 bases from V and 1 from J, leaving 17 bases between them. The CDR3 has 16 residues. CDR3 bases: TGTGCCAGCAGCCCAAGGGGGACAATCGGCACAGATACGCAGTATTTT. This translates into CASSPRGTIGTDTQYF.

This clonotype was observed at least ten times. V gene TRBV20-1 combines with J gene TRBJ1-2; D is unclear. The CDR3 has 11 residues. Germline loops: CDR1 DFQATT, CDR2 SNEGSKA (reference sequence). The V gene lost 1 base and the J gene lost 5 bases, with 5 bases spanning the gap. CDR3 loop: CSARGGYGYTF. CDR3 sequence (DNA): TGCAGTGCTAGAGGCGGGTATGGCTACACCTTC.

The rearrangement uses TRBV7-9 and TRBJ1-2; D gene uncertain. CDR1 and CDR2 (germline): SEHNR, FQNEAQ (reference sequence). Trimming took 4 bases from V and 4 from J, leaving 16 bases between them. The CDR3 has 15 amino acids. CDR3 sequence (DNA): TGTGCCAGCAGCTCCGACTGGGAAGATAGCTATGGCTACACCTTC. The encoded protein is CASSSDWEDSYGYTF.

Turning to this clonotype: The junction shows a germline mismatch at one end, possibly a read error. The rearrangement links TRBV5-1 to TRBJ2-7; a weak D match, TRBD1 (5 bases). CDR3 length equals 16 residues. Germline V lookup: CDR1 SGHRS, CDR2 YFSETQ. This CDR3 reads CASSLRPGRHGKEINF. As DNA, the CDR3 is TGCGCCAGCAGCTTAAGGCCAGGGCGCCATGGAAAAGAAATCAACTTC.

Ten or more counts support this clonotype. The chain recombines TRBV6-5 with TRBJ1-5, with D perhaps TRBD1 (5 bases). The CDR3 is 15 residues long. Trimming stripped 4 bases from V and 4 bases from J, with 14 bases between. Germline lookup yields CDR1 MNHEY and CDR2 SVGAGI. CDR3 DNA: TGTGCCAGCAGTTTTAAGGGGTTTGGAAATCAGCCCCAGCATTTT. It is translated as CASSFKGFGNQPQHF.

This clonotype was found many times. The J gene is TRBJ1-6, the V gene TRBV27, with 10 bases aligning to TRBD1. Germline V gene data show CDR1 as MNHEY and CDR2 as SMNVEV (reference sequence). The CDR3 sequence is 15 residues long. Trimming took 3 bases from V and 7 from J; bases not matched to a gene: 3. The CDR3 protein is CASSFSTGGNSPLHF. CDR3 nucleotide sequence: TGTGCCAGCAGTTTCTCGACAGGGGGCAATTCACCCCTCCACTTT.